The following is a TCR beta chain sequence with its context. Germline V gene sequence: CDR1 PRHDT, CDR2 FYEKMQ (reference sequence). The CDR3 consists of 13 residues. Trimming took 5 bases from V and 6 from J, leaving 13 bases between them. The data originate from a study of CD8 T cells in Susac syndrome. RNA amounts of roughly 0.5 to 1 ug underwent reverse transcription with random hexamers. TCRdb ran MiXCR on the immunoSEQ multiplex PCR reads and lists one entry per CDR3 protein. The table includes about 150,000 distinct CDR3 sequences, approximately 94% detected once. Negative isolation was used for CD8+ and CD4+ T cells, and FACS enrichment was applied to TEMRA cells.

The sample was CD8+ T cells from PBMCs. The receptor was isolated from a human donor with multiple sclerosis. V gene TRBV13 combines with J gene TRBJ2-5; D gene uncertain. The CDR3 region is CASSQSRKQTQYF. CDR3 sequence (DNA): TGTGCCAGCAGCCAAAGCCGGAAACAGACCCAGTACTTC.